These 10 T cell receptor beta chains were sequenced from one sample in a study of blood T cells in healthy people across ages. The authors ran a second PCR of about 6 to 11 cycles using a sample-barcoded 5' primer and a J-beta primer mix. TCRdb re-called the 5' RACE reads with MiXCR, one entry per CDR3 protein. The sample contains about 760,000 distinct CDR3 sequences, 20% to 25% of which appear only once. The same sample was also studied in work on T cells of mothers and their children.

Input material: blood. Receptor source: a boy younger than 18 in good health.

The CDR3 spells CASSPRFFQGNTGELFF. The CDR3 region has the DNA TGTGCCAGCTCACCACGTTTCTTCCAGGGGAACACCGGGGAGCTGTTTTTT. The rearrangement links TRBV18 to TRBJ2-2, with D perhaps TRBD1 (5 bases). The CDR3 extends over 17 amino acids. The V end lost 1 base, the J end lost 1 base, and 13 bases lay between the germline ends. The germline gives CDR1 KGHSH, CDR2 LQKENI.

This clonotype was detected only a few times. The chain joins TRBV5-1 to TRBJ2-5; possibly TRBD1 for D (6 bases). Near its end, the DNA agrees better with TRBJ2-1, so the J call may be wrong. This CDR3 spans 16 amino acids. The germline V gene encodes CDR1 SGHRS and CDR2 YFSETQ. CDR3 region: CASSPLKLGQSNEQFF. For the CDR3, the DNA is TGCGCCAGCAGCCCCCTAAAGCTTGGACAGTCCAATGAGCAGTTCTTC.

The chain carries TRBV4-3 and TRBJ1-2, with TRBD1 matching over 11 bases. V shed 0 bases and J 4 bases; nucleotides not matched to a gene: 7. Germline loops: CDR1 LGHNA, CDR2 YSLEER. There are 17 residues in the CDR3. CDR3 protein: CASSQDSGTGGVYGYTF. The CDR3 nucleotides read TGCGCCAGCAGCCAAGATTCCGGGACAGGGGGAGTCTATGGCTACACCTTC.

J is TRBJ2-2 and V is TRBV7-2; D not certain. Trimming cost V 5 bases and J 1 base, with 8 bases left between them. The germline CDR1 and CDR2 sequences are SGHTA and FQGNSA. The CDR3 sequence is 14 residues long. As DNA, the CDR3 is TGTGCCAGCAGCCGCAGACAGAACACCGGGGAGCTGTTTTTT. Its protein is CASSRRQNTGELFF.

The chain uses TRBV12-3 or TRBV12-4 and TRBJ1-5; D call uncertain. The CDR3 extends over 16 amino acids. V was shortened by 3 bases and J by 5 bases, with 17 bases between the two germline ends. CDR3 in amino acids: CASSLVSLGYDQPQHF. For the CDR3, the DNA is TGTGCCAGCAGTTTGGTAAGCCTCGGGTACGATCAGCCCCAGCATTTT.

The rearrangement uses TRBV20-1 and TRBJ2-5; TRBD2 matches at 14 bases. Losses at the gene ends were 1 base for V and 5 bases for J; bases not matched to a gene: 6. The CDR3 is 16 amino acids. Germline CDR1 and CDR2: DFQATT and SNEGSKA (reference sequence). CDR3 loop: CSARAGLAGGSETQYF. The CDR3 nucleotides read TGCAGTGCTAGAGCCGGACTAGCGGGAGGAAGTGAGACCCAGTACTTC.

This clonotype has a count of ten or more. V and J are TRBV6-6 and TRBJ2-7; a weak D match, TRBD1 (5 bases). The CDR3 consists of 13 residues. Trimming stripped 2 bases from V and 0 bases from J, with 5 bases between. CDR1 is MNHNY and CDR2 is SVGAGI in the germline V gene (reference sequence). Here the CDR3 DNA reads TGTGCCAGCAGTTACGGGGCCTCCTACGAGCAGTACTTC. This encodes CASSYGASYEQYF.

The chain has TRBV6-6 and TRBJ2-2, with D perhaps TRBD1 or TRBD2 (5 bases each). Germline CDR1 MNHNY, CDR2 SVGAGI (reference sequence). Trimming shortened V by 2 bases and J by 3 bases, and 13 bases separated the two germline ends. The CDR3 covers 16 residues. The CDR3 DNA follows: TGTGCCAGCAGTTACGGGGACGGAATACACACCGGGGAGCTGTTTTTT. This translates into CASSYGDGIHTGELFF.

V usage is TRBV5-1 and J usage is TRBJ1-1; no definite D call. Germline lookup yields CDR1 SGHRS and CDR2 YFSETQ. The V end was cut by 2 bases, the J end by 4 bases, with 15 bases between. The CDR3 is 15 residues long. The CDR3 bases are TGCGCCAGCAGCTTATACAAGGGAGTGGGCACTGAAGCTTTCTTT. It codes for CASSLYKGVGTEAFF.

The rearrangement joins TRBV7-9 to TRBJ1-5; D not certain. The CDR3 is 14 residues long. Germline loops: CDR1 SEHNR, CDR2 FQNEAQ (reference sequence). The V and J ends lost 5 bases and 1 base respectively, with 9 bases between them. The CDR3 coding sequence is TGTGCCAGCAGCGTTGACAAAAGCAATCAGCCCCAGCATTTT. Its translation: CASSVDKSNQPQHF. Looking up the rest from reference TRBV7-9 and TRBJ1-5 gives the full variable domain: DTGVSQNPRHKITKRGQNVTFRCDPISEHNRLYWYRQTLGQGPEFLTYFQNEAQLEKSRLLSDRFSAERPKGSFSTLEIQRTEQGDSAMYLCASSVDKSNQPQHFGDGTRLSIL.